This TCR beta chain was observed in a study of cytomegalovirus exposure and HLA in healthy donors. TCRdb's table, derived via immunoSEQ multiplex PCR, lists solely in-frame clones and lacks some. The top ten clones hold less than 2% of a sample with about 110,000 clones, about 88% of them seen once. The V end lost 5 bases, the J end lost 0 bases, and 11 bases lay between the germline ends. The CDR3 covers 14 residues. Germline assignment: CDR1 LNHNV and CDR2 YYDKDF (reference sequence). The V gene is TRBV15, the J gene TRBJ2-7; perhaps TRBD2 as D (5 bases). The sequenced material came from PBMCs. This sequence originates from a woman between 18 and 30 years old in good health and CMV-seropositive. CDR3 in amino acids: CATSGLRNSYEQYF. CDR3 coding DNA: TGTGCCACCAGCGGACTCAGGAACTCCTACGAGCAGTACTTC.